The 14 T cell receptor beta chains below were found in one sample sequenced in a study of brain T cells in children with intractable seizures. Produced via immunoSEQ multiplex PCR; TCRdb's table is partial and in-frame only. The sample yields 62,000 or so clones, roughly 95% seen once. The sequences come from peripheral blood, collected at surgery. The receptors here all came from a boy under two years old with focal cortical dysplasia and intractable seizures.

The chain uses TRBV11-3 and TRBJ1-3; D ambiguous. V lost 6 bases and J lost 0, with 6 bases in between. The CDR3 totals 13 residues. Germline assignment: CDR1 SGHNT and CDR2 YENEEA. The CDR3 DNA follows: TGTGCCAGCAGTGACGGCTCTGGAAACACCATATATTTT. As protein: CASSDGSGNTIYF.

The CDR3 is CASRRAGGPTDTQYF. DNA of the CDR3: TGTGCCAGCAGAAGAGCGGGAGGGCCGACAGATACGCAGTATTTT. The chain is built from TRBV6-5 and TRBJ2-3, with 10 bases identical to TRBD2. V was clipped by 6 bases and J by 3 bases; unmatched bases: 6. Germline V gene lookup returns CDR1 MNHEY and CDR2 SVGAGI. The CDR3 loop spans 15 amino acids.

The rearrangement joins TRBV27 to TRBJ1-5, with D possibly matching TRBD1 (5 bases). This CDR3 comprises 13 residues. Germline loops: CDR1 MNHEY, CDR2 SMNVEV (reference sequence). V dropped 6 bases and J dropped 3 bases, with 9 bases sitting between them. The CDR3 region is CASRGGFNQPQHF. The CDR3 bases are TGTGCCAGCAGGGGGGGGTTCAATCAGCCCCAGCATTTT.

V and J are TRBV7-9 and TRBJ1-2, with 10 positions matching TRBD1. The CDR3 loop spans 17 amino acids. Germline CDR1 reads SEHNR; CDR2 reads FQNEAQ (reference sequence). V was pared by 1 base and J by 4 bases, with 9 bases of the junction left unmatched. CDR3 nucleotide sequence: TGTGCCAGCAGCTTAGTGACCCCGGGACAGGGGTTCTATGGCTACACCTTC. Protein: CASSLVTPGQGFYGYTF.

This clone has only one observation. A read error may produce the germline difference seen at one junction end. The rearrangement links TRBV20-1 to TRBJ2-3; weak D call: TRBD1 (5 bases). The CDR3 covers 11 residues. CDR1 DFQATT and CDR2 SNEGSKA come from the germline V gene (reference sequence). The DNA for the CDR3 is TGCAGTGCTCAGGACACAAATACGCAGTATTTT. The encoded protein is CSAQDTNTQYF.

The chain couples TRBV29-1 to TRBJ1-5; 7 bases agree with TRBD1. This CDR3 is built from 13 residues. Trimming at V came to 7 bases and at J to 5 bases, leaving 8 bases not matched to a gene. The germline CDR1 and CDR2 sequences are SQVTM and ANQGSEA. The CDR3 nucleotides are TGCAGCGCACGCACAGGGGAGGATCAGCCCCAGCATTTT. Translated: CSARTGEDQPQHF.

This sequence joins TRBV6-5 and TRBJ2-1; the D is unclear. Germline V gives CDR1 MNHEY, CDR2 SVGAGI. V was shortened by 3 bases and J by 5 bases, with 11 bases between the two germline ends. This CDR3 region has 14 residues. This CDR3 is CASSYYRTHNEQFF. CDR3 DNA sequence: TGTGCCAGCAGTTATTACAGAACGCACAATGAGCAGTTCTTC.

The CDR3 spells CASSTIPGQETYEQYF. The CDR3 coding sequence is TGTGCCAGTAGTACAATACCGGGACAGGAGACCTACGAGCAGTACTTC. The chain joins TRBV19 to TRBJ2-7, with 8 bases matching TRBD1. After removal of 4 bases from V and 2 bases from J, the junction contained 10 bases not matched to a gene. Germline CDR1 reads LNHDA; CDR2 reads SQIVND (reference sequence). This CDR3 comprises 16 residues.

This chain connects TRBV5-1 to TRBJ1-2; D is uncertain. Trimming took 0 bases from V and 4 from J, leaving 7 bases between them. Germline V lookup: CDR1 SGHRS, CDR2 YFSETQ. The CDR3 has 13 residues. Here the CDR3 reads CASSLGRAYGYTF. Here the CDR3 DNA reads TGCGCCAGCAGCTTGGGTAGGGCCTATGGCTACACCTTC.

This sequence joins TRBV29-1 and TRBJ2-7; 11 bases are a match to TRBD2. V shed 4 bases, J shed 5 bases, and the junction held 10 bases outside the gene matches. Germline V lookup: CDR1 SQVTM, CDR2 ANQGSEA. The CDR3 has 15 amino acids. CDR3 residues: CSVVIAGGRGDEQYF. The CDR3 DNA reads TGCAGCGTTGTAATAGCGGGAGGGCGGGGTGACGAGCAGTACTTC.

The J gene is TRBJ2-3, the V gene TRBV3-1 (or the pseudogene TRBV3-2); TRBD2 matches 10 bases. The germline gives CDR1 LGHDT, CDR2 YNNKEL (reference sequence). The junction had 8 bases not matched to a gene; V was cut back by 5 bases and J by 0 bases. The CDR3 spans 17 residues. The CDR3 DNA reads as TGTGCCAGCAGCGAATGGGCTAGCGGGAGCAGCACAGATACGCAGTATTTT. Encoded protein: CASSEWASGSSTDTQYF.

Only one count was recorded for this clone. This chain uses TRBV18 with TRBJ2-1, with 13 bases matching TRBD2. Trimming at V came to 4 bases and at J to 5 bases, leaving 8 bases not matched to a gene. The CDR3 totals 17 residues. The germline CDR1 and CDR2 sequences are KGHSH and LQKENI. CDR3 protein: CASSLLLTSGGNNEQFF. CDR3 DNA: TGTGCCAGCTCACTCCTGTTGACTAGCGGGGGGAACAATGAGCAGTTCTTC.

This chain links TRBV18 with TRBJ1-2; the match to TRBD1 covers 9 bases. The CDR3 has 16 amino acids. Germline V gene lookup returns CDR1 KGHSH and CDR2 LQKENI. V was pared by 1 base and J by 1 base, with 4 bases of the junction left unmatched. CDR3 sequence reads: CASSPRGTGSNYGYTF. As DNA, the CDR3 is TGTGCCAGCTCACCACGCGGGACAGGGAGTAACTATGGCTACACCTTC.

V is TRBV4-1 and J is TRBJ2-3; TRBD2 aligns across 10 bases. The germline CDR1 and CDR2 sequences are MGHRA and YSYEKL. Trimming cost V 7 bases and J 2 bases; bases outside gene matches: 12. This CDR3 is built from 17 residues. The CDR3 DNA is TGCGCCAGCACAGCCATCGCTAGCGGGGGTTTCACAGATACGCAGTATTTT. This sequence encodes CASTAIASGGFTDTQYF.